Listed below are T cell receptor beta chains from one sample, sequenced in a study of graft-versus-host responses after intestinal transplantation. Their antigen targets remain unknown. TCRdb's copy holds only in-frame clones and misses some; the assay was immunoSEQ multiplex PCR. Altogether around 130,000 clones are present, about 92% being singletons, with the ten largest covering roughly 0.17%. Here the sequenced sample was unstimulated CD4+ T cells sorted from spleen or lymph node cells, taken before intestinal transplant. Every receptor here comes from a human donor who received an intestinal transplant. The CDR3 runs from the conserved cysteine through the conserved F or W. A D gene is named only where the DNA matches it firmly. Clone size is shown for a subset of rows, as once, few, many or a class of expanded clone.

j_call clone_size d_call cdr3_length v_call cdr3_nt cdr3_aa
TRBJ1-2 NA TRBD1 14 TRBV29-1 TGCAGCGTTGTGGGACAGTCGATTTACTATGGCTACACCTTC CSVVGQSIYYGYTF
TRBJ1-5 once TRBD1 16 TRBV7-2 TGTGCCAGCAGCTCTAGGGACAGACTTAGCAATCAGCCCCAGCATTTT CASSSRDRLSNQPQHF
TRBJ2-7 NA NA 13 TRBV10-1 TGCGCCAGCAGTGGCGTCCGGGGATCCGAGCAGTACTTC CASSGVRGSEQYF
TRBJ1-2 once TRBD1 11 TRBV6-8 TGTGCCAGCAGTTGGGACAGTAACTACACCTTC CASSWDSNYTF
TRBJ2-7 NA NA 14 TRBV13 TGTGCCAGCAGCTTCCCTCGACAGCCAAGGGAGCAGTACTTC CASSFPRQPREQYF
TRBJ1-1 NA NA 10 TRBV27 TGTGCCAGCAGTTCTGCTGAAGCTTTCTTT CASSSAEAFF
TRBJ2-7 once NA 17 TRBV19 TGTGCCAGTAGTATACGTCGAGGCGGGTCGAGCTCCTACGAGCAGTACTTC CASSIRRGGSSSYEQYF
TRBJ2-2 NA NA 15 TRBV6-1 TGTGCCAGCAGAGGGGAACTACTGAACACCGGGGAGCTGTTTTTT CASRGELLNTGELFF
TRBJ1-1 NA TRBD1 12 TRBV7-2 TGTGCCAGCAGCCAGGGGGCAGGGTTAGCTTTCTTT CASSQGAGLAFF
TRBJ2-1 NA TRBD2 16 TRBV11-1 TGTGCCAGCAGCCAGGGGCTAGCGGGGGGGCCCGGGGAGCAGTTCTTC CASSQGLAGGPGEQFF
TRBJ2-3 NA TRBD2 12 TRBV29-1 TGCAGCGTCGGACTAGCGGGGGATACGCAGTATTTT CSVGLAGDTQYF
TRBJ2-1 NA NA 17 TRBV27 TGTGCCAGCAGTCCTAGCGTTGGGGTGAGCTCCTACAATGAGCAGTTCTTC CASSPSVGVSSYNEQFF
TRBJ2-7 NA TRBD1 15 TRBV29-1 TGCAGCGTTGGAACCCGAGACAGGGTTACCTACGAGCAGTACTTC CSVGTRDRVTYEQYF
TRBJ2-5 NA TRBD1 12 TRBV2 TGTGCCAGCAGGAGGGGGCTTGAAACAGAGTACTTC CASRRGLETEYF
TRBJ2-1 NA TRBD2 15 TRBV5-1 TGCGCCAGCAGCTTCCTAGCGGGCCCCTCCAATGAGCAGTTCTTC CASSFLAGPSNEQFF
TRBJ1-5 NA NA 13 TRBV30 TGTGCCTGGAGCCCGGACAGCAATCAGCCCCAGCATTTT CAWSPDSNQPQHF
TRBJ2-7 once NA 14 TRBV6-1 TGTGCCAGCAGTGAAGGGGGAGGGGGTTACGAGCAGTACTTC CASSEGGGGYEQYF
TRBJ1-3 few NA 13 TRBV19 TGTGCCAGTAGTATAGATCACGGAAACACCATATATTTT CASSIDHGNTIYF
TRBJ2-7 NA NA 17 TRBV7-6 TGTGCCAGCGAGGAGGCTCCAAACTTTAAGTCCGAATACGAGCAGTACTTC CASEEAPNFKSEYEQYF
TRBJ2-3 few NA 17 TRBV30 TGTGCCTGGAGTACTTCCCCCACGGTTTTCGGCACAGATACGCAGTATTTT CAWSTSPTVFGTDTQYF
TRBJ2-2 NA NA 13 TRBV6-5 TGTGCCAGCAGTGCCCGGGGCACCGGGGAGCTGTTTTTT CASSARGTGELFF
TRBJ1-2 NA NA 13 TRBV5-1 TGCGCCAGCAGCTTGGGACAGAGCTATGGCTACACCTTC CASSLGQSYGYTF
TRBJ1-2 few NA 12 TRBV19 TGTGCCAGTAGGGACGGACCGTATGGCTACACCTTC CASRDGPYGYTF
TRBJ2-7 NA TRBD1 13 TRBV19 TGTGCCAGTAGTATTGACAGGGCTGGCGAGCAGTACTTC CASSIDRAGEQYF
TRBJ2-7 NA NA 13 TRBV7-5 TGTGTCAGAAGCTCAGGGAGTAGAGGAGGGCAGTACTTC CVRSSGSRGGQYF
TRBJ2-7 NA TRBD1 16 TRBV5-1 TGCGCCAGCAGCTTTGGGCGGGACAGGGGAAATTACGAGCAGTACTTC CASSFGRDRGNYEQYF
TRBJ2-7 once TRBD2 14 TRBV2 TGTGCCAGCAGTTTTGGGACTAGTCCCTACGAGCAGTACTTC CASSFGTSPYEQYF
TRBJ2-3 NA TRBD1 15 TRBV11-3 TGTGCCAGCGGAAAACGGACAGGGGACACAGATACGCAGTATTTT CASGKRTGDTDTQYF
TRBJ2-7 NA TRBD1 14 TRBV5-1 TGCGCCAGCACTGTAGACAGGGTCGGCTACGAGCAGTACTTC CASTVDRVGYEQYF
TRBJ2-3 NA NA 16 TRBV18 TGTGCCAGCTCACCACTCGGGGCTTCCTCCACAGATACGCAGTATTTT CASSPLGASSTDTQYF
TRBJ2-1 NA NA 14 TRBV9 TGTGCCAGCAGCGTAGGGACTGTAAACAATGAGCAGTTCTTC CASSVGTVNNEQFF
TRBJ1-2 NA NA 12 TRBV6-5 TGTGCCAGCAGCCGGGATAACTATGGCTACACCTTC CASSRDNYGYTF
TRBJ1-2 NA NA 16 TRBV6-6 TGTGCCAGCAGTTACCTCCGCCCAGGCGAAAACTATGGCTACACCTTC CASSYLRPGENYGYTF
TRBJ1-1 NA TRBD1 13 TRBV11-3 TGTGCCAGCAGCTTAGGAGCAGGGGGTGAAGCTTTCTTT CASSLGAGGEAFF
TRBJ1-2 NA NA 15 TRBV7-8 TGTGCCAGCAGCTCGAATCGTCAGGGTTATGGGGGCTACACCTTC CASSSNRQGYGGYTF
TRBJ1-3 NA NA 15 TRBV2 TGTGCCAGCAGTGAAACAGGTCCCTCTGGAAACACCATATATTTT CASSETGPSGNTIYF
TRBJ2-1 NA TRBD1 15 TRBV11-3 TGTGCCAGCAGCCGGGGACAGGGGAGCAACAATGAGCAGTTCTTC CASSRGQGSNNEQFF
TRBJ1-6 NA TRBD1 14 TRBV6-1 TGTGCCAGCAGTGACGGCAGGGGGCTTTCACCCCTCCACTTT CASSDGRGLSPLHF
TRBJ2-7 NA NA 13 TRBV5-1 TGCGCCAGCAGCTTGGCTGTTTCCTACGAGCAGTACTTC CASSLAVSYEQYF
TRBJ2-3 NA TRBD1 15 TRBV2 TGTGCCAGCAGCGACAGGGGGCTCGGCACAGATACGCAGTATTTT CASSDRGLGTDTQYF
TRBJ2-2 NA NA 15 TRBV5-1 TGCGCCAGCAGCTTAGCGGTCGCGAACACCGGGGAGCTGTTTTTT CASSLAVANTGELFF
TRBJ2-1 NA TRBD1 17 TRBV7-9 TGTGCCAGCAGCTTCGGCCCGGGGACAGGGTCATACAATGAGCAGTTCTTC CASSFGPGTGSYNEQFF
TRBJ2-2 NA TRBD1 16 TRBV19 TGTGCCAGTATGGGGAAGACAGGGGCGTATACCGGGGAGCTGTTTTTT CASMGKTGAYTGELFF
TRBJ1-1 NA NA 16 TRBV5-4 TGTGCCAGCAGCTTGGGAGGGGCGCGGACGAACACTGAAGCTTTCTTT CASSLGGARTNTEAFF
TRBJ2-5 once NA 14 TRBV5-1 TGCGCCAGTGATCCAGGGAACAACCAAGAGACCCAGTACTTC CASDPGNNQETQYF
TRBJ1-6 NA NA 14 TRBV7-9 TGTGCCAGCAGCCACCGACAGTTGAATTCACCCCTCCACTTT CASSHRQLNSPLHF
TRBJ1-1 NA NA 13 TRBV25-1 TGTGCCAGCGTTGGACAGCCGAACACTGAAGCTTTCTTT CASVGQPNTEAFF
TRBJ1-2 NA NA 13 TRBV5-4 TGTGCCAGCAGCTTGGGTCAGGGTAACGGCTACACCTTC CASSLGQGNGYTF
TRBJ2-5 NA TRBD2 16 TRBV7-7 TGTGCCAGCAGCTTAGCGCCTAGCGGGGGGGCGGAGACCCAGTACTTC CASSLAPSGGAETQYF
TRBJ1-2 NA NA 15 TRBV27 TGTGCCAGCAGTTCGAGGGGGACATACAACTATGGCTACACCTTC CASSSRGTYNYGYTF
TRBJ1-2 NA NA 13 TRBV6-1 TGTGCCAGCAGTGAGAGGGTAAAGGGTGGCTACACCTTC CASSERVKGGYTF
TRBJ2-3 NA TRBD2 17 TRBV4-2 TGTGCCAGCAGCCAAGTGCTCACTAGCGGGGGCAGGGATACGCAGTATTTT CASSQVLTSGGRDTQYF
TRBJ1-6 NA TRBD1 16 TRBV9 TGTGCCAGCAGCCCCAAGTCGGGACAGGGTAATTCACCCCTCCACTTT CASSPKSGQGNSPLHF
TRBJ2-3 NA NA 16 TRBV4-1 TGCGCCAGCAGCCAAGATCCGCCAGGAATCACAGATACGCAGTATTTT CASSQDPPGITDTQYF
TRBJ1-6 NA TRBD1 19 TRBV7-2 TGTGCCAGCAGCTTAGATTTCGGGACAGGGGGCCCGCGACCCACCCCCCTCCACTTT CASSLDFGTGGPRPTPLHF
TRBJ2-1 NA NA 13 TRBV5-1 TGCGCCAGCAGATTCGGAATCTACAATGAGCAGTTCTTC CASRFGIYNEQFF
TRBJ2-2 NA NA 16 TRBV11-1 TGTGCCAGCAGCCCACCAACAGCAGCGAACACCGGGGAGCTGTTTTTT CASSPPTAANTGELFF
TRBJ1-5 NA NA 12 TRBV28 TGTGCCAGCAGTGATTTGAGTCAGCCCCAGCATTTT CASSDLSQPQHF
TRBJ1-1 NA TRBD1 19 TRBV11-1 TGTGCCAGCAGCCGAGACCCGACAGGGTGGAGGTTCGGGGACACTGAAGCTTTCTTT CASSRDPTGWRFGDTEAFF
TRBJ2-3 NA NA 16 TRBV6-1 TGTGCCAGCAGTGTGCAGGGAGCCGCCGTCCCGGATACGCAGTATTTT CASSVQGAAVPDTQYF